Shown below are 8 T cell receptor beta chains from a single sample sequenced in a study of T cells in Graves' hyperthyroidism and ophthalmopathy. The TCR beta CDR3 regions underwent amplification using RNA transcripts as the source. Using the HTBI primer set, a first-round RT-PCR was run on the TCR CDR3. In TCRdb, the multiplex PCR reads were re-called with MiXCR into one record per CDR3 protein. The repertoire includes around 350,000 distinct CDR3 sequences, 25% of them detected once, and around 79% sits in the top ten. Sequences were obtained from blood. The receptors were sampled from a man over 45 with Graves' hyperthyroidism.

The rearrangement uses TRBV12-3 or TRBV12-4 and TRBJ2-7; TRBD1 is a possible D gene (6 bases). V was cut by 0 bases and J by 7 bases, with 10 bases left in between. This CDR3 is built from 13 residues. CDR3 DNA: TGTGCCAGCAGTTTAGCCATGGACAGTGAGCAGTACTTC. Protein sequence: CASSLAMDSEQYF.

This sequence joins TRBV3-1 and TRBJ1-2; D is ambiguous. The CDR3 runs 14 residues. Germline-derived CDR1 and CDR2 are LGHDT and YNNKEL (reference sequence). V was pared by 6 bases and J by 4 bases, with 15 bases between. The CDR3 nucleotides read TGTGCCAGCAGTTTGGAGCGACCCTCCTATGGCTACACCTTC. Its translation is CASSLERPSYGYTF.

In this sample, this clonotype turned up a few times. A read error may account for a junction end that differs from germline. V gene TRBV24-1 combines with J gene TRBJ2-7; D possibly uses TRBD1 or TRBD2 (7 bases each). This CDR3 has 13 amino acids. CDR1 is KGHDR and CDR2 is SFDVKD in the germline V gene. For the CDR3, the DNA is TGCGCCGGGGTAGGGAGGGGGCTAGAGGAGCAGTACTTC. Amino acid sequence: CAGVGRGLEEQYF.

This clonotype was seen a handful of times. The chain uses TRBV12-5 and TRBJ2-5; TRBD1 aligns across 7 bases. Looked up from germline, CDR1 is LGHNT and CDR2 is FRNRAP. The junction had 14 bases not matched to a gene; V was cut back by 6 bases and J by 4 bases. CDR3 size: 16 residues. The CDR3 region is CASGGAQGDIRETQYF. In DNA form, the CDR3 reads TGTGCTAGTGGGGGGGCGCAGGGGGATATTCGAGAGACCCAGTACTTC.

The CDR3 region has the DNA TGCAGTGCTAGGGGGGTTGTGGACAGGGGGGCAGATACGCAGTATTTT. Translation gives CSARGVVDRGADTQYF. The V call is TRBV20-1, the J call TRBJ2-3; 10 nucleotides line up with TRBD1. Unmatched junction bases numbered 10, after V lost 3 bases and J lost 4 bases. Germline CDR1 is DFQATT and CDR2 is SNEGSKA (reference sequence). This CDR3 has 16 amino acids.

This clonotype came up a few times. The chain employs TRBV2 and TRBJ1-2, with TRBD1 identical over 8 bases. The germline V gene encodes CDR1 SNHLY and CDR2 FYNNEI. V lost 9 bases to trimming and J lost 4 bases; unmatched junction nucleotides: 4. The CDR3 consists of 12 residues. DNA of the CDR3: TGTGCCAGACAGGGGGTGGGCTATGGCTACACCTTC. Encoded protein: CARQGVGYGYTF.

The chain combines TRBV11-2 with TRBJ1-1, with D possibly matching TRBD1 (5 bases). The V gene lost 5 bases and the J gene lost 1 base, with 14 bases spanning the gap. The CDR3 consists of 15 residues. Germline V gene lookup returns CDR1 SGHAT and CDR2 FQNNGV. The CDR3 loop reads CASSGRGWENTEAFF. The CDR3 nucleotides are TGTGCCAGCAGCGGGAGGGGCTGGGAGAACACTGAAGCTTTCTTT.

This clonotype was seen only a few times. DNA for the CDR3: TGTGCCAGCAGTCGGGAGATTTACACTGAAGCTTTCTTT. Translation: CASSREIYTEAFF. The V gene is TRBV27, the J gene TRBJ1-1; D not resolved. Germline CDR1 and CDR2: MNHEY and SMNVEV (reference sequence). The V end was cut by 5 bases, the J end by 3 bases, with 10 bases between. The CDR3 totals 13 residues.